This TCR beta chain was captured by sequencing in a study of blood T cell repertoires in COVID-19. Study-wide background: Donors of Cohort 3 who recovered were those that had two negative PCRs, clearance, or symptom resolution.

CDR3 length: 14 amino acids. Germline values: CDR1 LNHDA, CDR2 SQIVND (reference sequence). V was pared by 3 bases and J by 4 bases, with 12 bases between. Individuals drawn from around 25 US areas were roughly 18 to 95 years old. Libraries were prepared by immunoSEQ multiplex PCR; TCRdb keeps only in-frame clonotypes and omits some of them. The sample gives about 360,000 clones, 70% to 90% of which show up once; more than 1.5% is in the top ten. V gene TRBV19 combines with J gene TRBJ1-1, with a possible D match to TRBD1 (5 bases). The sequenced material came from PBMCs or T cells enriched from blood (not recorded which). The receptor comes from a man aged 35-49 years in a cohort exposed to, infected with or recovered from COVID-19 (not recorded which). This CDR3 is CASSMGGRGTEAFF. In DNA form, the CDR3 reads TGTGCCAGTAGTATGGGGGGAAGGGGCACTGAAGCTTTCTTT.